This record covers a single T cell receptor (beta chain). This CDR3 is built from 15 residues. The V and J ends lost 0 bases and 3 bases respectively, with 9 bases between them. Germline V lookup: CDR1 SGHVS, CDR2 FNYEAQ. Unstimulated regulatory T cells (CD4+CD25+CD127-), CD4+CD25- non-regulatory cells, CD4 and CD8 cells were FACS-sorted from thawed PBMCs. The record originates from a study of Tregs in tolerant kidney transplant recipients. Generated by immunoSEQ multiplex PCR, the TCRdb table keeps only in-frame clones and is missing some. The profile shows 200,000 to 300,000 clones, about 80% of them singletons.

Material: CD4+ T cells from blood. This chain connects TRBV7-6 to TRBJ1-3; D not certain. The sequence derives from a human donor in good health. CDR3 in amino acids: CASSLAGSGGNTIYF. CDR3 in DNA: TGTGCCAGCAGCTTAGCGGGTTCGGGTGGAAACACCATATATTTT.